The 17 T cell receptor beta chains presented below share a single source sample, sequenced in a study of blood T cell repertoires in COVID-19. The data were produced by immunoSEQ multiplex PCR, yet TCRdb's version contains in-frame clones alone and is incomplete. Of 130,000 or so clones listed, over 55% are singletons. The specimen was peripheral blood. All receptors come from a woman aged 70-85 years with acute or convalescent COVID-19.

The sample holds a few counts of this clone. The chain joins TRBV6-2 or TRBV6-3 to TRBJ2-3, with 9 bases fitting TRBD2. CDR3 length: 16 amino acids. Germline lookup yields CDR1 MNHEY and CDR2 SVGEGT. V shed 4 bases, J shed 2 bases, and the junction held 7 bases outside the gene matches. CDR3 loop: CASSWASGTLTDTQYF. The CDR3 DNA is TGTGCCAGCAGTTGGGCTAGCGGGACCCTCACAGATACGCAGTATTTT.

The chain combines TRBV30 with TRBJ1-2, with D tentatively TRBD1 (5 bases). The germline CDR1 and CDR2 sequences are GTSNPN and SVGIG (reference sequence). The CDR3 totals 14 residues. Trimming shortened V by 0 bases and J by 8 bases, and 16 bases separated the two germline ends. As DNA, the CDR3 is TGTGCCTGGAGTGTACCAGAAAGGGGTGGAGGCTACACCTTC. It specifies CAWSVPERGGGYTF.

The rearrangement links TRBV5-1 to TRBJ2-7; 10 bases are shared with TRBD2. This CDR3 region has 15 residues. Germline V CDR1 and CDR2: SGHRS, YFSETQ. Trimming removed 0 bases from V and 2 bases from J; junction bases left unmatched: 2. CDR3 residues: CASSLVAGGTYEQYF. For the CDR3, the DNA is TGCGCCAGCAGCTTGGTAGCGGGAGGCACCTACGAGCAGTACTTC.

The chain links TRBV29-1 to TRBJ1-2; 8 nucleotides line up with TRBD1. The V gene end was trimmed by 6 bases and the J gene end by 3 bases; junction bases not matched to a gene: 9. This CDR3 contains 14 residues. Germline-derived CDR1 and CDR2 are SQVTM and ANQGSEA. CDR3 in DNA: TGCAGCGTCCACGGGACAGGCCTGGACTATGGCTACACCTTC. Its protein is CSVHGTGLDYGYTF. Looking up the rest from reference TRBV29-1 and TRBJ1-2 gives the full variable domain: SAVISQKPSRDICQRGTSLTIQCQVDSQVTMMFWYRQQPGQSLTLIATANQGSEATYESGFVIDKFPISRPNLTFSTLTVSNMSPEDSSIYLCSVHGTGLDYGYTFGSGTRLTVV.

V and J are TRBV7-2 and TRBJ1-5; TRBD1 aligns across 9 bases. With V trimmed by 4 bases and J by 2 bases, 12 bases remained unmatched. The CDR3 contains 18 residues. Germline V lookup: CDR1 SGHTA, CDR2 FQGNSA. The CDR3 protein is CASSSPPGTGNRNQPQHF. The CDR3 coding sequence is TGTGCCAGCAGCTCGCCTCCTGGGACAGGGAATCGCAATCAGCCCCAGCATTTT.

The rearrangement joins TRBV29-1 to TRBJ2-7; perhaps TRBD1 as D (7 bases). CDR1 is SQVTM, CDR2 ANQGSEA, per germline. V was clipped by 3 bases and J by 6 bases, with 12 bases between them. The CDR3 length is 12 residues. The CDR3 is CSVEVRGVEQYF. CDR3 sequence (DNA): TGCAGCGTTGAGGTCAGGGGGGTCGAGCAGTACTTC.

This rearrangement joins TRBV5-1 to TRBJ2-1; 10 bases match TRBD2. This CDR3 is built from 13 residues. CDR1 and CDR2 from the germline V gene are SGHRS and YFSETQ. Trimming cost V 6 bases and J 7 bases; bases outside gene matches: 4. In DNA, the CDR3 is TGCGCCAGCACACCTAGCGGGAGTAATGAGCAGTTCTTC. The encoded protein is CASTPSGSNEQFF.

The rearrangement links TRBV12-3 or TRBV12-4 to TRBJ2-1, with no clear D. CDR3 length: 11 residues. The germline V and J ends were trimmed by 5 bases and 9 bases, with 8 bases remaining between them. CDR3 coding DNA: TGTGCCAGCAGTATACAGCTTGAGCAGTTCTTC. This gives the protein CASSIQLEQFF.

Only a few counts were recorded for this clone. This chain uses TRBV6-2 or TRBV6-3 with TRBJ2-7; 8 bases fit TRBD2. Germline assignment: CDR1 MNHEY and CDR2 SVGEGT. This CDR3 region has 14 residues. V trimming: 6 bases; J trimming: 0 bases; junction bases outside the gene matches: 4. Here the CDR3 reads CASSFSGASYEQYF. The CDR3 DNA sequence: TGTGCCAGCAGCTTTAGCGGGGCCTCCTACGAGCAGTACTTC.

The chain uses TRBV12-3 or TRBV12-4 and TRBJ1-2; 7 bases agree with TRBD1. The V segment lost 6 bases and the J segment 9 bases; nucleotides outside the gene matches: 10. This CDR3 comprises 13 residues. The CDR3 sequence is CASSFGTERSYTF. CDR3 nucleotides: TGTGCCAGCAGCTTCGGGACAGAGAGGAGCTACACCTTC.

The V and J genes are TRBV7-2 and TRBJ1-5; 8 nucleotides line up with TRBD1. V shed 2 bases and J 7 bases; nucleotides not matched to a gene: 7. CDR1 and CDR2 (germline): SGHTA, FQGNSA. The CDR3 contains 15 residues. The CDR3 protein is CASSLTGGVGQPQHF. The CDR3 nucleotides are TGTGCCAGCAGCTTAACAGGGGGAGTTGGCCAGCCCCAGCATTTT.

The chain combines TRBV14 with TRBJ2-5; no clear D gene. Trimming took off 1 base at V and 5 bases at J, with 14 bases between the two ends. Germline assignment: CDR1 SGHDN and CDR2 FVKESK. The CDR3 is made up of 15 amino acids. CDR3 protein: CASSQALAGFETQYF. The CDR3 DNA reads TGTGCCAGCAGCCAAGCTTTGGCCGGGTTTGAGACCCAGTACTTC.

CDR3 amino acids: CASSPRYLQGTDTQYF. In DNA form, the CDR3 reads TGTGCCAGCAGCCCACGATACCTCCAGGGGACAGATACGCAGTATTTT. The chain joins TRBV9 to TRBJ2-3; weak D call: TRBD1 (6 bases). Germline values: CDR1 SGDLS, CDR2 YYNGEE. Trimming cost V 4 bases and J 3 bases, with 18 bases left between them. This CDR3 is built from 16 residues.

The sample holds a few counts of this clone. The chain is built from TRBV3-1 (or the pseudogene TRBV3-2) and TRBJ2-1; 8 bases line up with TRBD2. The CDR3 runs 14 residues. Germline CDR1 LGHDT, CDR2 YNNKEL (reference sequence). The V gene end was trimmed by 7 bases and the J gene end by 8 bases; junction bases not matched to a gene: 10. The CDR3 DNA follows: TGTGCCAGCACCCAGGGGCCGACTAGCGATGAGCAGTTCTTC. It yields the protein CASTQGPTSDEQFF.

CDR3 nucleotides: TGTGCCAGCAGCGGGGGGGTGAACACTGAAGCTTTCTTT. Translation: CASSGGVNTEAFF. This chain connects TRBV9 to TRBJ1-1, with a possible D match to TRBD1 (5 bases). The germline CDR1 and CDR2 sequences are SGDLS and YYNGEE. Deletions cut 3 bases from V and 0 bases from J, with 6 bases between. The CDR3 is 13 residues long.

This clone was found a few times. The genes are TRBV6-1 and TRBJ1-4; TRBD1 agrees at 10 bases. The CDR3 totals 16 residues. Germline values: CDR1 MNHNS, CDR2 SASEGT. The J segment lost 7 bases and the V segment lost 4 bases, leaving 9 bases of the junction unmatched. The CDR3 loop is CASSAAGTGVSEKLFF. The CDR3 bases are TGTGCCAGCAGTGCCGCCGGGACAGGGGTCTCTGAAAAACTGTTTTTT.

This chain joins TRBV5-4 and TRBJ2-1, with 14 bases that match TRBD2. From germline, CDR1 is SGHNT and CDR2 YYREEE (reference sequence). The V gene end was trimmed by 4 bases and the J gene end by 8 bases; junction bases not matched to a gene: 5. CDR3 size: 15 residues. The CDR3 region has the DNA TGTGCCAGCAGCCCGGGACTAGCGGGGGTCTATGAGCAGTTCTTC. It specifies CASSPGLAGVYEQFF.